This entry is about one T cell receptor (beta chain). This clonotype was seen only a few times. It lacks a known antigen. No per-base quality is available; no much larger clone lies one base away. In the paper's terms, the treatment or condition label means: allogeneic hematopoietic cell transplantation with graft depleted of TCRalphabeta T cells and CD19 B cells. TCRalphabeta/CD19-depleted allogeneic hematopoietic cell grafts were given to the transplant recipients, all of whom were children. The data derive from a study of T-cell reconstitution after alpha-beta-depleted transplantation in children (dated by TCRdb to 2015 to 2016). For the wider study: T-cell immune reconstitution after TCRalphabeta/CD19-depleted allogeneic hematopoietic cell transplantation in children was quantitatively tracked in the study by means of TCR repertoire profiling. Overall study outcomes, separate from this receptor: In some patients, the high TCRbeta diversity seen at day 60 was put down to recipient T cells and intrathymic progenitors that had survived conditioning. Over subsequent months, a decline in hyperexpanded clone frequencies was noted, and after one year, T-cell counts and TCRbeta diversity were mostly ascribed to newly produced T cells. The apparently early alphabetaT-cell count recovery about two months after transplant was reportedly dependent on only several hundred rapidly expanded clones derived from non-depleted graft cells.

From a lookup of the germline V gene, CDR1 and CDR2 are SGHDN and FVKESK. V and J are trimmed by 4 bases and 3 bases, and the gene matches miss 10 bases of the junction. The CDR3, cysteine through phenylalanine, is 16 amino acids long. Of all the DNA, just the CDR3 is kept, 48 bases in frame from base 1. Library creation used PCR. Sequencer: Illumina HiSeq 2500. Molecular barcoding was employed in the preparation of TCR libraries, with unique molecular identifiers being used to normalize TCRbeta repertoire quantification. Starting from the raw public reads, TCRdb applied fastp trimming at Q25, assembled clones with MiXCR and retained in-frame beta chains. Records with the same CDR3 protein are collapsed into one entry carrying the most frequent genes and DNA. Present in this sample are 530,000 or so distinct CDR3 sequences, 25% to 30% of which were seen just once. Of the sample, around a third is held by the ten largest clones.

Sample: PBMCs, taken before TCRalphabeta/CD19-depleted stem cell transplant. This clonotype was obtained from a boy under two years old with Wiskott-Aldrich syndrome, due to receive a stem cell transplant. The chain is encoded by TRBV14 joined to TRBJ2-3, with 7 bases aligning to TRBD1. The CDR3 reads CASSLQTGFMTDTQYF. The nucleotide sequence reads as follows: TGTGCCAGCAGCCTCCAGACAGGGTTCATGACAGATACGCAGTATTTT.